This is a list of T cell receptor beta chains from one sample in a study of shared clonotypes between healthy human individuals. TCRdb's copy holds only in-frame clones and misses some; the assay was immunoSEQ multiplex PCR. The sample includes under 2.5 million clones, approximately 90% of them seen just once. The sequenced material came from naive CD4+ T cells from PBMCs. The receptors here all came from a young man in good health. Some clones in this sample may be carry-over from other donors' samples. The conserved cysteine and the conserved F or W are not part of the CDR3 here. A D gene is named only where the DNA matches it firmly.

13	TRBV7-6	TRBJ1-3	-	ASSLVPTSGNTIY
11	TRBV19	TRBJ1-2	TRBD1	ASGGQGSYGYT
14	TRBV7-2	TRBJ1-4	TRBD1	ASSLIQGMRSEKLF
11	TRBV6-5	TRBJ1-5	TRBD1	ATRTGSNQPQH
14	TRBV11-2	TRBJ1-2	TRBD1	ASSSSRDRVLGGYT
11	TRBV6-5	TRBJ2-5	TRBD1	ASSYRQGETQY
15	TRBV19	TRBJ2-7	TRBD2	ASRASTGLAGGGEQY
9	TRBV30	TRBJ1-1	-	AWSSLRGLR
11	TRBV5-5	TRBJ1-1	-	ASSLPSNTEAF
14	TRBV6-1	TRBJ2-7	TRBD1	ASSDERTGSSYEQY
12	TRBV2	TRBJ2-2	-	ASTQARGTGELF
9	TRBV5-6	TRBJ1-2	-	ASSFSSGYT
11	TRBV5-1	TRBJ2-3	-	ASRVGVTDTQY
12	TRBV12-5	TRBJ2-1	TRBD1	ASGPGQGYNEQF
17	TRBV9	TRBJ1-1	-	ASSPDPRDAKALHTEAF
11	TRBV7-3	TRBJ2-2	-	ASSPSNTGELF
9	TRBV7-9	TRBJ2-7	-	ASSLDSEQY
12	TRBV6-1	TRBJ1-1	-	ASSEGRQITEAF
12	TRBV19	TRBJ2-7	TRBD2	ASKASGSSYEQY
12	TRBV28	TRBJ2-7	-	ASSLPREIYEQY
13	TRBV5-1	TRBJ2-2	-	ASKEGWGAGGELF
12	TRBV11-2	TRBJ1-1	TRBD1	ASSKGQGNTEAF
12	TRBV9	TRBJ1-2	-	ASSVAAQGYGYT
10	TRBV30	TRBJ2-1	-	AWSVRTGLQF
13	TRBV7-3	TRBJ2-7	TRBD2	ASSPSGLQTYEQY
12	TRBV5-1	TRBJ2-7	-	ASSLLQGPYEQY
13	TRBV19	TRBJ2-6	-	ASSIPNSGANVLT
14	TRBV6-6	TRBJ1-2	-	ASSFRRAIAGYGYT
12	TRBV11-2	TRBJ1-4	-	ASTKTGTREKLF
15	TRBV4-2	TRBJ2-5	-	ASSPMASSRVGETQY
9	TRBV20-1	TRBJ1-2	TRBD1	SAQDRDGYT
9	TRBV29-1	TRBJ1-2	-	SAGGAAGYT
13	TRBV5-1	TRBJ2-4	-	ASSLGGGSKNIQY
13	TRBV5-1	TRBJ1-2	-	ASSLGLGFTYGYT
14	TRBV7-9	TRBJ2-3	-	ASSPPGGGGTDTQY
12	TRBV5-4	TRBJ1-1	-	ASSPEPGGTEAF
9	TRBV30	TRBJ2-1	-	AWSDDAKQF
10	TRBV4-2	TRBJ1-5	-	ASSSVGEPQH
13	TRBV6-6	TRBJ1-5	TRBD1	ASSPGTDSNQPQH
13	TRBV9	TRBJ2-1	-	ASSVGGNSYNEQF
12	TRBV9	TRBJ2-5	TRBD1	ASSVGQGQETQY
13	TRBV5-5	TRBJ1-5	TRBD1	ASSLPGQSNQPQH
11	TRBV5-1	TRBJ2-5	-	ASSPGVQETQY
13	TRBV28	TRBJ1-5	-	ASSLYYQSNQPQH
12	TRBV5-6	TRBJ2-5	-	ASSLQGPGETQY
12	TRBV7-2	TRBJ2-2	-	ASSFWGSTGELF
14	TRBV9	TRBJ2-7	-	ASSVGLGLDDVEQY
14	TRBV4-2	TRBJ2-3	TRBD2	ASSRYIAGGTDTQY
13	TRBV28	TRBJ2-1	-	ASSPAGGYHNEQF
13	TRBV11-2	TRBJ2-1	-	ASSSLGGSYNEQF
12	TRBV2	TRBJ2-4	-	ASSERVGGHIQY
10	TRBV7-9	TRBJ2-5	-	ASSPWSQSQY
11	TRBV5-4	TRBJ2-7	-	ASSSPAHYEQY
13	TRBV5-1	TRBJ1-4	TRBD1	ASSDSTGGGEKLF